Listed below are T cell receptor beta chains from one sample, sequenced in a study of blood T cell repertoires in COVID-19. Measured with immunoSEQ multiplex PCR; TCRdb has only the in-frame clones, and not every one. The table includes around 100,000 clones, 87% detected once. Material for sequencing was peripheral blood. The receptors shown here come from a human donor in a cohort sampled during active COVID-19. The CDR3 runs from the conserved cysteine through the conserved F or W. The D gene is left open where the match is weak. Clone size is not always given. Where it is, it says once, few, many or a class for expanded clones.

-	many	TRBJ1-6	TRBV2	CASSEEGSYNSPLHF	TGTGCCAGCAGTGAGGAGGGGTCCTATAATTCACCCCTCCACTTT
-	-	TRBJ1-4	TRBV7-4	CASSLLPRVPGLREKLFF	TGTGCCAGCAGCTTACTCCCCCGTGTGCCAGGGCTTCGAGAAAAACTGTTTTTT
-	-	TRBJ1-2	TRBV29-1	CSVVLQNGYTF	TGCAGCGTTGTTCTACAGAATGGCTACACCTTC
TRBD1	-	TRBJ2-3	TRBV9	CASSGGQGAGDTQYF	TGTGCCAGCAGCGGGGGACAGGGGGCTGGAGATACGCAGTATTTT
-	-	TRBJ2-7	TRBV28	CASSLSTNYEQYF	TGTGCCAGCAGTTTGAGTACGAACTACGAGCAGTACTTC
TRBD1	-	TRBJ2-1	TRBV7-3	CASSRTGTAYNEQFF	TGTGCCAGCAGCCGTACCGGGACAGCATACAATGAGCAGTTCTTC
TRBD1	-	TRBJ1-4	TRBV28	CASSLGRGQEKLFF	TGTGCCAGCAGTTTAGGAAGGGGGCAGGAAAAACTGTTTTTT
-	-	TRBJ2-2	TRBV12-3/TRBV12-4	CASSKGGTGELFF	TGTGCCAGCAGTAAGGGAGGCACCGGGGAGCTGTTTTTT
-	-	TRBJ2-1	TRBV7-9	CASGGGGGRYNEQFF	TGTGCCAGCGGTGGTGGCGGAGGAAGATACAATGAGCAGTTCTTC
-	-	TRBJ1-3	TRBV6-6	CASREGAGNTIYF	TGTGCCTCTCGAGAGGGAGCTGGAAACACCATATATTTT
TRBD1	few	TRBJ1-5	TRBV6-1	CASSDDRAQHF	TGTGCCAGCAGTGACGACAGGGCCCAGCATTTT
TRBD1	once	TRBJ1-2	TRBV27	CASSLAPKTGQGIPDGYTF	TGTGCCAGCAGTCTCGCCCCAAAGACGGGACAGGGAATTCCCGATGGCTACACCTTC
-	-	TRBJ1-2	TRBV27	CASSFSMAWGYTF	TGTGCCAGCAGTTTTAGCATGGCTTGGGGCTACACCTTC
-	-	TRBJ2-3	TRBV4-1	CASSLRTDGADTQYF	TGCGCCAGCAGCCTTCGGACTGACGGGGCAGATACGCAGTATTTT
-	-	TRBJ1-5	TRBV27	CASSSDTNQPQHF	TGTGCCAGCAGTTCGGACACGAATCAGCCCCAGCATTTT
TRBD2	few	TRBJ2-2	TRBV5-1	CASSLTSGKDGELFF	TGCGCCAGCAGCTTGACTAGCGGGAAGGACGGGGAGCTGTTTTTT
-	once	TRBJ2-1	TRBV18	CASSPPESNNEQFF	TGTGCCAGCTCACCACCTGAGAGTAACAATGAGCAGTTCTTC
TRBD1	-	TRBJ1-5	TRBV6-4	CAIHCRGQGARMNQPQHF	TGTGCCATACACTGCCGGGGACAGGGGGCGAGAATGAATCAGCCCCAGCATTTT
-	once	TRBJ2-4	TRBV4-1	CASSQSYPSAKNIQYF	TGCGCCAGCAGCCAATCGTATCCTTCAGCCAAAAACATTCAGTACTTC
-	-	TRBJ2-7	TRBV28	CASSFFYEQYF	TGTGCCAGCAGTTTCTTCTACGAGCAGTACTTC
TRBD1	-	TRBJ2-3	TRBV5-1	CASSLEPGQSTDTQYF	TGCGCCAGCAGCTTAGAACCGGGACAGAGCACAGATACGCAGTATTTT
TRBD2	-	TRBJ2-3	TRBV30	CAWAGTSGTRTDTQYF	TGTGCCTGGGCGGGGACTAGCGGGACCCGCACAGATACGCAGTATTTT
TRBD1	-	TRBJ1-2	TRBV2	CASRGQGTYGYTF	TGTGCCAGCAGAGGACAGGGCACCTATGGCTACACCTTC
TRBD2	-	TRBJ2-4	TRBV3-1/TRBV3-2	CASSPMGLAGGQGIQYF	TGTGCCAGCAGCCCGATGGGACTAGCGGGGGGGCAGGGCATTCAGTACTTC
-	few	TRBJ1-4	TRBV2	CASSVMGREKLFF	TGTGCCAGCAGTGTTATGGGGCGAGAAAAACTGTTTTTT
TRBD2	-	TRBJ2-1	TRBV9	CASSPSGGSSYNEQFF	TGTGCCAGCAGCCCCAGCGGGGGGAGCTCCTACAATGAGCAGTTCTTC
-	-	TRBJ2-5	TRBV5-1	CASSLRGETQYF	TGCGCCAGCAGCTTGCGGGGAGAGACCCAGTACTTC
TRBD1	-	TRBJ1-2	TRBV5-6	CASSPGQNYGYTF	TGTGCCAGCAGCCCGGGACAGAACTATGGCTACACCTTC
-	-	TRBJ1-5	TRBV9	CASSVGATGQPQHF	TGTGCCAGCAGCGTAGGAGCTACCGGGCAGCCCCAGCATTTT
TRBD2	-	TRBJ2-3	TRBV5-4	CASSFPGRGAQVDTQYF	TGTGCCAGCAGCTTCCCCGGGCGGGGGGCCCAGGTAGATACGCAGTATTTT
TRBD2	-	TRBJ2-1	TRBV6-6	CASSPRFGGNNEQFF	TGTGCCAGCAGTCCACGTTTCGGGGGGAACAATGAGCAGTTCTTC
TRBD1	-	TRBJ1-5	TRBV19	CASQGQGHSNQPQHF	TGTGCCAGTCAAGGACAGGGACATAGCAATCAGCCCCAGCATTTT
TRBD2	-	TRBJ2-3	TRBV11-3	CASSLGLADTDTQYF	TGTGCCAGCAGCTTGGGACTAGCGGACACAGATACGCAGTATTTT
TRBD1	-	TRBJ1-2	TRBV5-5	CASSLWQGDTDYTF	TGTGCCAGCAGCTTATGGCAGGGGGATACGGACTACACCTTC
-	-	TRBJ1-2	TRBV28	CASTTGFVNYGYTF	TGTGCCAGCACCACAGGGTTTGTTAACTATGGCTACACCTTC
TRBD1	-	TRBJ2-1	TRBV27	CASSMTGKGEQFF	TGTGCCAGCAGTATGACAGGGAAAGGTGAGCAGTTCTTC
TRBD1	few	TRBJ1-6	TRBV27	CASSFGTDNSPLHF	TGTGCCAGCAGTTTCGGGACAGATAATTCACCCCTCCACTTT
TRBD2	-	TRBJ2-7	TRBV6-5	CATGLAGFREQYF	TGTGCCACGGGACTAGCGGGATTTCGAGAGCAGTACTTC
TRBD1	few	TRBJ2-7	TRBV9	CASSVGPQGEYEQYF	TGTGCCAGCAGCGTAGGGCCTCAGGGGGAATACGAGCAGTACTTC
TRBD1	few	TRBJ2-7	TRBV7-9	CASSSGQGPYEQYF	TGTGCCAGCAGCTCGGGACAGGGGCCCTACGAGCAGTACTTC
TRBD2	-	TRBJ2-1	TRBV9	CASAPTAAGGNEQFF	TGTGCCAGCGCCCCAACCGCAGCGGGAGGGAATGAGCAGTTCTTC
TRBD1	-	TRBJ1-6	TRBV28	CASSLGQGGSSPLHF	TGTGCCAGCAGTCTGGGACAGGGTGGGAGTTCACCCCTCCACTTT
TRBD2	-	TRBJ2-7	TRBV4-1	CASSQDGLDYYEQYF	TGCGCCAGCAGCCAAGATGGACTAGATTACTACGAGCAGTACTTC
-	-	TRBJ1-1	TRBV27	CASSPLAGPTKREDTEAFF	TGTGCCAGCAGTCCCCTAGCAGGCCCGACAAAGAGGGAAGACACTGAAGCTTTCTTT
-	-	TRBJ2-7	TRBV6-5	CASSYSEGNYEQYF	TGTGCCAGCAGTTACTCTGAGGGAAACTACGAGCAGTACTTC
-	-	TRBJ1-6	TRBV6-5	CASSRSYNSPLHF	TGTGCCAGTAGTCGGTCATATAATTCACCCCTCCACTTT
TRBD1	-	TRBJ1-5	TRBV28	CASSGTGQPQHF	TGTGCCAGCAGTGGGACAGGTCAGCCCCAGCATTTT
-	-	TRBJ2-5	TRBV6-1	CASSEGDTLYF	TGTGCCAGCAGTGAAGGGGACACACTTTACTTC
-	once	TRBJ2-3	TRBV12-3/TRBV12-4	CASAKAGPVTQYF	TGTGCCAGCGCCAAAGCAGGGCCAGTGACCCAGTATTTT